Listed below are T cell receptor beta chains from one sample, sequenced in a study of T-cell memory formation after mild COVID-19. MiXCR, run by TCRdb on the 5' RACE reads, gives a single entry per CDR3 protein. This table has around 140,000 distinct CDR3 sequences, approximately 25% appearing once. The sequencing input was PBMCs or a T cell subset sorted from them (not recorded which). The receptors derive from an adult woman who had mild COVID-19 (a few samples of this study predate the infection). Cell type and time point are not known. Each CDR3 is given with its conserved first and last residue. D genes are given only for firm matches. Clone size, where shown, is once, few, many, or a class for clones that have expanded.

J gene: TRBJ1-2
V gene: TRBV29-1
D gene: NA
clone size: few
CDR3 DNA: TGCAGCGCCGAGGACAGCGCTGGCTATGGCTACACCTTC
CDR3 protein: CSAEDSAGYGYTF

J gene: TRBJ1-1
V gene: TRBV11-2
D gene: NA
clone size: NA
CDR3 DNA: TGTGCCAGCAGCTTAGTTGTGGCAGGGACCAACACTGAAGCTTTCTTT
CDR3 protein: CASSLVVAGTNTEAFF

J gene: TRBJ2-1
V gene: TRBV7-2
D gene: TRBD2
clone size: NA
CDR3 DNA: TGTGCCAGCAACGGGGGGGGTAGCTCCTACAATGAGCAGTTCTTC
CDR3 protein: CASNGGGSSYNEQFF

J gene: TRBJ2-5
V gene: TRBV6-1
D gene: TRBD2
clone size: NA
CDR3 DNA: TGTGCCAGCAGTGAGGTAGCGGGAGCTCAAGAGACCCAGTACTTC
CDR3 protein: CASSEVAGAQETQYF

J gene: TRBJ2-7
V gene: TRBV2
D gene: NA
clone size: few
CDR3 DNA: TGTGCCAGCGAGGGGGAAAAGCAGTACTTC
CDR3 protein: CASEGEKQYF

J gene: TRBJ2-1
V gene: TRBV24-1
D gene: NA
clone size: many
CDR3 DNA: TGTGCCACCAGTGATTTTGGCAGGGCTAGCTACAATGAGCAGTTCTTC
CDR3 protein: CATSDFGRASYNEQFF

J gene: TRBJ1-4
V gene: TRBV12-3/TRBV12-4
D gene: NA
clone size: NA
CDR3 DNA: TGTGCCAGCAGTAACGGTTCAGGTGAAAAACTGTTTTTT
CDR3 protein: CASSNGSGEKLFF

J gene: TRBJ2-7
V gene: TRBV27
D gene: TRBD1
clone size: few
CDR3 DNA: TGTGCCAGTGCGACAGGGCCGACCTACGAGCAGTACTTC
CDR3 protein: CASATGPTYEQYF

J gene: TRBJ1-2
V gene: TRBV9
D gene: TRBD1
clone size: few
CDR3 DNA: TGTGCCAGCAGCCCCGGGACAGGGGTGGCCTATGGCTACACCTTC
CDR3 protein: CASSPGTGVAYGYTF

J gene: TRBJ2-5
V gene: TRBV4-1
D gene: NA
clone size: NA
CDR3 DNA: TGCGCCAGCAGCCACCATCCGGACTGGCCGTACCAAGAGACCCAGTACTTC
CDR3 protein: CASSHHPDWPYQETQYF

J gene: TRBJ2-2
V gene: TRBV6-5
D gene: NA
clone size: NA
CDR3 DNA: TGTGCCAGCAGTTCCCAGGGAAGATCCGGGGAGCTGTTTTTT
CDR3 protein: CASSSQGRSGELFF

J gene: TRBJ2-5
V gene: TRBV11-2
D gene: NA
clone size: few
CDR3 DNA: TGTGCCAGCACCACATCAGGGGAAAATGAAGAGACCCAGTACTTC
CDR3 protein: CASTTSGENEETQYF

J gene: TRBJ2-4
V gene: TRBV5-1
D gene: NA
clone size: NA
CDR3 DNA: TGCGCCAGCAGCTTGGGGGCGGGTGTAGATCCTCAGTACTTC
CDR3 protein: CASSLGAGVDPQYF

J gene: TRBJ2-1
V gene: TRBV25-1
D gene: TRBD2
clone size: few
CDR3 DNA: TGTGCCAGCAGTGATCGTATCGGACTAGCGGGAGTAAATGAGCAGTTCTTC
CDR3 protein: CASSDRIGLAGVNEQFF

J gene: TRBJ2-7
V gene: TRBV12-3/TRBV12-4
D gene: NA
clone size: few
CDR3 DNA: TGTGCCAGCAGGACCCAGGGCTACGAGCAGTACTTC
CDR3 protein: CASRTQGYEQYF